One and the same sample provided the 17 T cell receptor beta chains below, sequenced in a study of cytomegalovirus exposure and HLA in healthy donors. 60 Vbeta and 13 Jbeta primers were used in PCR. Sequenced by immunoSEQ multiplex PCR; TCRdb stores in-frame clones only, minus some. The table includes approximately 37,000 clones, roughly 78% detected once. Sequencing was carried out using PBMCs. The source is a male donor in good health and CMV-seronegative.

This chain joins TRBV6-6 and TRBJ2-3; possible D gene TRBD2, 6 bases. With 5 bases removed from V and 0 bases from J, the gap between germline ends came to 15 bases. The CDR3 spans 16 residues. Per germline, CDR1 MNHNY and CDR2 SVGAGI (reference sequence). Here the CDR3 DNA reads TGTGCCAGCAGTGCGGGACTTTGGACTAGCACAGATACGCAGTATTTT. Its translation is CASSAGLWTSTDTQYF.

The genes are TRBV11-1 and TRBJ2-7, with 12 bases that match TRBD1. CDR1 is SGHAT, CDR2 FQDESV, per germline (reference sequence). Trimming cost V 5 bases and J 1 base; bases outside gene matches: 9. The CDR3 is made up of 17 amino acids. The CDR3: CASSRGGQGALSYEQYF. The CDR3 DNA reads TGTGCCAGCAGCAGAGGGGGACAGGGGGCCCTTTCCTACGAGCAGTACTTC.

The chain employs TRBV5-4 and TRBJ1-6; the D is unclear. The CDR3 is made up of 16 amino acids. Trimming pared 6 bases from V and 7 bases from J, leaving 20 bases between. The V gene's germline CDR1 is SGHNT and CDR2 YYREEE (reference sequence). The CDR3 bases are TGTGCCAGCACCAATGGACGCCGCGGGCGGAATTCACCCCTCCACTTT. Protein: CASTNGRRGRNSPLHF.

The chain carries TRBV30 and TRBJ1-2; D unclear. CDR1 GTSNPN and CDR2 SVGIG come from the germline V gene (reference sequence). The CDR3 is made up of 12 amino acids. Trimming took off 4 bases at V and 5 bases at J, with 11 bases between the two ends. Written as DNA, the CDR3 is TGTGCCTGGAAGGGAAGGGAGTATGGCTACACCTTC. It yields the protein CAWKGREYGYTF.

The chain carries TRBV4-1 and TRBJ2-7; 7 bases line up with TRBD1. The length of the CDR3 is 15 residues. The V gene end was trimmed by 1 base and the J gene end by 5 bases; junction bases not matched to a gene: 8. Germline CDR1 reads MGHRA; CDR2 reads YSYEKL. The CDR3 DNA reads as TGCGCCAGCAGCCAAGCTCGACAGGGTAGGAACGAGCAGTACTTC. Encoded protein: CASSQARQGRNEQYF.

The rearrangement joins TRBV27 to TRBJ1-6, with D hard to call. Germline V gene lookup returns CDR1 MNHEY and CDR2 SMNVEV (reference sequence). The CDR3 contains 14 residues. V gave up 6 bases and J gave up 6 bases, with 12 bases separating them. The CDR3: CASRVGVVNSPLHF. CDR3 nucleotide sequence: TGTGCCAGCAGGGTCGGGGTTGTTAATTCACCCCTCCACTTT.

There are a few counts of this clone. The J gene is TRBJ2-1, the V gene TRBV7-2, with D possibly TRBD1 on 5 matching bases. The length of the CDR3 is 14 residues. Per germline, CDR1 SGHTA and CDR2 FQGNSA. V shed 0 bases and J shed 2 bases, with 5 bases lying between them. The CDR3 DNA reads TGTGCCAGCAGCTTAGCGGGGCCCTACAATGAGCAGTTCTTC. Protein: CASSLAGPYNEQFF.

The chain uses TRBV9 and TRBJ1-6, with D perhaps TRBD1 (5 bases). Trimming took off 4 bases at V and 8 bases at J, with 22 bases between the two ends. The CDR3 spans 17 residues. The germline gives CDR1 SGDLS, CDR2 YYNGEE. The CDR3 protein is CASSPDIQGVMHSPLHF. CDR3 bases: TGTGCCAGCAGCCCTGATATTCAAGGGGTTATGCATTCACCCCTCCACTTT. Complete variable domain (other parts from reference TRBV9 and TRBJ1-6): DSGVTQTPKHLITATGQRVTLRCSPRSGDLSVYWYQQSLDQGLQFLIQYYNGEERAKGNILERFSAQQFPDLHSELNLSSLELGDSALYFCASSPDIQGVMHSPLHFGNGTRLTVT.

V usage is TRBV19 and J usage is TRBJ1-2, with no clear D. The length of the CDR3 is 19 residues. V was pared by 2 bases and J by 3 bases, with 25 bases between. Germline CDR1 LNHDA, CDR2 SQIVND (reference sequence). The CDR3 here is CASSIRTSGRGFGDYGYTF. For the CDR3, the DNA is TGTGCCAGTAGTATACGAACGAGTGGAAGAGGGTTTGGGGACTATGGCTACACCTTC.

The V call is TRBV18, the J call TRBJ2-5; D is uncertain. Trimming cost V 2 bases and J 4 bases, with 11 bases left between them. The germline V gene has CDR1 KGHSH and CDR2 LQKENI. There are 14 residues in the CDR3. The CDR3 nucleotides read TGTGCCAGCTCACCAGGGCACGGTTCAGAGACCCAGTACTTC. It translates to CASSPGHGSETQYF.

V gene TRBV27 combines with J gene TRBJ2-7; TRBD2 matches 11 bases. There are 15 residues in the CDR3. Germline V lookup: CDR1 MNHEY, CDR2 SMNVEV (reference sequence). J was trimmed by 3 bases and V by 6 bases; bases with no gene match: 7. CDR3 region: CASSLGTSGIYEQYF. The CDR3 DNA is TGTGCCAGCAGCCTCGGGACTAGCGGTATCTACGAGCAGTACTTC.

The CDR3 spells CASSLTKSYSYEQYF. The CDR3 DNA reads TGTGCCAGCAGCTTAACGAAGAGTTACTCCTACGAGCAGTACTTC. The chain recombines TRBV7-2 with TRBJ2-7; D remains ambiguous. Germline-derived CDR1 and CDR2 are SGHTA and FQGNSA. The length of the CDR3 is 15 residues. V was pared by 2 bases and J by 0 bases, with 11 bases between.

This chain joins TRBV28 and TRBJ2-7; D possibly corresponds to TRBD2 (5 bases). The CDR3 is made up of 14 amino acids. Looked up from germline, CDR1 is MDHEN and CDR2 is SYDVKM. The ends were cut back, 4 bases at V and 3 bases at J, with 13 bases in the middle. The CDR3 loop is CASSSKEEGYEQYF. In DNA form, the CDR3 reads TGTGCCAGCAGTTCCAAGGAAGAGGGCTACGAGCAGTACTTC. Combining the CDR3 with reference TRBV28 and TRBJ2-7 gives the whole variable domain DVKVTQSSRYLVKRTGEKVFLECVQDMDHENMFWYRQDPGLGLRLIYFSYDVKMKEKGDIPEGYSVSREKKERFSLILESASTNQTSMYLCASSSKEEGYEQYFGPGTRLTVT.

CDR3 sequence reads: CASSIKQGTITEAFF. CDR3 coding DNA: TGTGCCAGTAGTATTAAACAGGGGACGATCACTGAAGCTTTCTTT. V gene TRBV19 combines with J gene TRBJ1-1, with 7 bases lining up with TRBD1. The CDR3 extends over 15 amino acids. Germline CDR1 is LNHDA and CDR2 is SQIVND (reference sequence). V lost 3 bases, J lost 4 bases, and 8 bases stayed unmatched.

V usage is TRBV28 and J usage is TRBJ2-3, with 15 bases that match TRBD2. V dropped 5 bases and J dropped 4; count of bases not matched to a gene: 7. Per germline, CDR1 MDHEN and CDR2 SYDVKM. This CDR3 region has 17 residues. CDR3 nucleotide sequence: TGTGCCAGCAGTCCAGGACTAGCGGGAGGGCCGGCAGATACGCAGTATTTT. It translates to CASSPGLAGGPADTQYF.

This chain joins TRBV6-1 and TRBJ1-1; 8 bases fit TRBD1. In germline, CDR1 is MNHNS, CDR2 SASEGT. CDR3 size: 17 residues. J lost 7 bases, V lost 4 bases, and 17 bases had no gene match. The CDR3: CASSVTGGRTSGDEAFF. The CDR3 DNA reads TGTGCCAGCAGTGTAACAGGGGGGCGTACGTCGGGTGATGAAGCTTTCTTT.

The CDR3 nucleotides are TGTGCCGGGAATAGGGGCTCCTACAATGAGCAGTTCTTC. This translates into CAGNRGSYNEQFF. The chain has TRBV30 and TRBJ2-1; possible D gene TRBD1, 5 bases. Trimming cost V 8 bases and J 0 bases, with 11 bases left between them. Germline V lookup: CDR1 GTSNPN, CDR2 SVGIG (reference sequence). The CDR3 loop spans 13 amino acids.